One and the same sample provided the 8 T cell receptor beta chains below, sequenced in a study of T cell repertoires in cytomegalovirus infection. These receptors have no known antigen. TCRdb re-called the reads through MiXCR, storing one row per CDR3 protein. Of around 900,000 distinct CDR3 sequences listed, around 31% are singletons. The sequencing here drew on cultured CD8+ T cells from PBMCs, taken from culture after CMV antigen stimulation. The receptor set was obtained from a human donor in good health (CMV status not recorded). Some clones in this sample may be carry-over from other donors' samples.

The V gene is TRBV27, the J gene TRBJ2-2; TRBD1 might be the D (6 bases). Trimming took off 4 bases at V and 1 base at J, with 10 bases between the two ends. The CDR3 is 15 residues long. CDR1 and CDR2 from the germline V gene are MNHEY and SMNVEV (reference sequence). The CDR3 reads CASSWGPMNTGELFF. The CDR3 nucleotides are TGTGCCAGCAGTTGGGGGCCGATGAACACCGGGGAGCTGTTTTTT.

This clonotype was observed many times. J is TRBJ2-1 and V is TRBV12-3 or TRBV12-4; D possibly uses TRBD1 or TRBD2 (6 bases each). V was pared by 11 bases and J by 9 bases, with 26 bases between. The length of the CDR3 is 15 residues. As DNA, the CDR3 is TGTGCCGGAGGGGTCGGCCGGACAGAAGGGTTTGAGCAGTTCTTC. This codes for CAGGVGRTEGFEQFF.

This clonotype showed up just a few times. The chain couples TRBV4-1 to TRBJ2-1; 10 nucleotides agree with TRBD2. From germline, CDR1 is MGHRA and CDR2 YSYEKL. The V segment lost 0 bases and the J segment 4 bases; nucleotides outside the gene matches: 9. The CDR3 has 18 residues. CDR3 DNA sequence: TGCGCCAGCAGCCAAGACTCCCCTCTAGCGGGGGTGTACAATGAGCAGTTCTTC. Residues: CASSQDSPLAGVYNEQFF.

This clonotype was observed a handful of times. V usage is TRBV24-1 and J usage is TRBJ2-2; no reliable D call. Germline CDR1 KGHDR, CDR2 SFDVKD. V was trimmed by 0 bases and J by 1 base, leaving 5 bases between them. This CDR3 has 15 amino acids. The CDR3 spells CATSDLHGNTGELFF. CDR3 bases: TGTGCCACCAGTGATTTGCACGGGAACACCGGGGAGCTGTTTTTT.

The chain is built from TRBV13 and TRBJ2-1, with D possibly matching TRBD1 (5 bases). CDR1 and CDR2 from the germline V gene are PRHDT and FYEKMQ (reference sequence). The CDR3 has 14 amino acids. The V end lost 4 bases, the J end lost 5 bases, and 12 bases lay between the germline ends. CDR3 region: CASSSTGVDNEQFF. Here the CDR3 DNA reads TGTGCCAGCAGCTCAACAGGTGTCGACAATGAGCAGTTCTTC.

In the case of this clonotype: With a much larger clone just one base away, this may be a read error. Since the CDR3 does not end with the conserved phenylalanine or tryptophan, this likely comes from a read error. This rearrangement joins TRBV12-3 or TRBV12-4 to TRBJ2-2; the D is unclear. The V end lost 3 bases, the J end lost 7 bases, and 9 bases lay between the germline ends. The CDR3 contains 13 residues. The CDR3 here is CASSFRKDGELFL. In nucleotides, the CDR3 is TGTGCCAGCAGTTTTCGAAAGGACGGGGAGCTGTTTCTT.

V and J are TRBV11-1 and TRBJ2-5; TRBD2 agrees at 11 bases. Losses at the gene ends were 2 bases for V and 2 bases for J; bases not matched to a gene: 7. The CDR3 totals 17 residues. Germline loops: CDR1 SGHAT, CDR2 FQDESV (reference sequence). The CDR3 loop reads CASSLRLAGRLQETQYF. CDR3 DNA: TGTGCCAGCAGCTTAAGACTAGCGGGGAGATTACAAGAGACCCAGTACTTC.

Only a few counts were recorded for this clonotype. This chain uses TRBV6-1 with TRBJ1-5; the D is unclear. CDR1 and CDR2 (germline): MNHNS, SASEGT. V was trimmed by 3 bases and J by 6 bases, leaving 15 bases between them. The CDR3 length is 15 residues. The CDR3 DNA sequence: TGTGCCAGCAGTGACGGGCCTGCGGGGAGTCAGCCCCAGCATTTT. Residues: CASSDGPAGSQPQHF.